This T cell receptor (beta chain) was profiled in a study of regulatory T cells in long-lasting Graves disease. Study-wide findings and caveats: Peripheral blood alone, not thyroid tissue, underwent study. Authors noted too few samples as a limitation.

The CDR3 consists of 17 residues. CDR1 is SEHNR, CDR2 FQNEAQ, per germline (reference sequence). V lost 2 bases and J lost 6; bases outside the gene matches: 11. Time point specified: newly diagnosed GD, antithyroid drugs for less than 3 months. The authors made the TCR library using RNA they extracted from PBMCs. Tubes containing EDTA received about 10 milliliters of drawn peripheral blood. Assembly of TCR beta libraries relied on iRepertoire HTBI primers together with Arm-PCR of CDR3 regions. TCRdb used MiXCR to reprocess the multiplex PCR reads, holding one entry per CDR3 protein. The data contain around 470,000 distinct CDR3 sequences, less than 15% of them singletons. This clonotype was observed many times. Antigen: not known. The sample also formed part of further work on T cells in Graves' hyperthyroidism and ophthalmopathy.

The V gene is TRBV7-9, the J gene TRBJ2-2, with 8 bases that match TRBD1. This TCR came from a woman between 50 and 59 years old with Graves disease. Sequencing was performed on peripheral blood mononuclear cells (PBMCs), taken at new diagnosis, from a patient treated with antithyroid drugs. The CDR3 DNA is TGTGCCAGCAGCTTATACACCGGAAGGACAGGGCCCGGGGAGCTGTTTTTT. Protein product: CASSLYTGRTGPGELFF.